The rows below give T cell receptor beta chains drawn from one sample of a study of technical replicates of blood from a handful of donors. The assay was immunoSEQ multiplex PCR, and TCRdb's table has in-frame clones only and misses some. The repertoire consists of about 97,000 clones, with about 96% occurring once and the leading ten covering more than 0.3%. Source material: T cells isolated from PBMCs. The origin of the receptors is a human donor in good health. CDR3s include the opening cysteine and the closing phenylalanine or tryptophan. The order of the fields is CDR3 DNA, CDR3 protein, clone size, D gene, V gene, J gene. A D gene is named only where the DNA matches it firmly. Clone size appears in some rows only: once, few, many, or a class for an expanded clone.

TGTGCCAGCAGCGTAGCCGCAGGGTCTGGAAACACCATATATTTT	CASSVAAGSGNTIYF	once	-	TRBV9	TRBJ1-3
TGCGCCAGCAACCAGCATAGGGGAATCGCCACCGGGGAGCTGTTTTTT	CASNQHRGIATGELFF	-	-	TRBV5-1	TRBJ2-2
TGTGCCAGACCGACAGGGGTAGCTAACTATGGCTACACCTTC	CARPTGVANYGYTF	-	TRBD1	TRBV19	TRBJ1-2
TGTGCCAGCAGCCTGACAGGCTCTGGAAACACCATATATTTT	CASSLTGSGNTIYF	-	-	TRBV2	TRBJ1-3
TGCGCCAGCAGCCCCGGCGGGCAGGCATATGGCTACACCTTC	CASSPGGQAYGYTF	-	-	TRBV4-3	TRBJ1-2
TGTGCCACCAGCAGAGAAACCGGGGGGTCCCTTACGCAGTATTTT	CATSRETGGSLTQYF	-	TRBD2	TRBV15	TRBJ2-3
TGTGCCACCAGGACGGGACAGTCCTACGAGCAGTACTTC	CATRTGQSYEQYF	-	TRBD1	TRBV15	TRBJ2-7
TGCAGCGTTGGACCGGGACTTCTAACCTACGAGCAGTACTTC	CSVGPGLLTYEQYF	-	-	TRBV29-1	TRBJ2-7
TGTGCCAGCAGTACTGATATCTCTAGAGGAAATGAGCAGTTCTTC	CASSTDISRGNEQFF	-	-	TRBV2	TRBJ2-1
TGCGCCAGCAGCCTCCAGACAGATACGCAGTATTTT	CASSLQTDTQYF	-	-	TRBV5-1	TRBJ2-3
TGCAGCGTTGAAGATCGTGGGACAGGGGGCAATGGCTACACCTTC	CSVEDRGTGGNGYTF	-	TRBD1	TRBV29-1	TRBJ1-2
TGTGCCAGCAGCCCAGGAGGACAGGCTAACTATGGCTACACCTTC	CASSPGGQANYGYTF	-	TRBD1	TRBV9	TRBJ1-2
TGCGCCAGCAGCTTACGCGGGGAGCAGTTCTTC	CASSLRGEQFF	-	-	TRBV4-1	TRBJ2-1
TGTGCCGTCGACACTCCCAAAGGCGAAGCTTTCTTT	CAVDTPKGEAFF	few	-	TRBV10-3	TRBJ1-1
TGTGCCAGCAGCCGCGGGGAATCCTCCTACGAGCAGTACTTC	CASSRGESSYEQYF	once	-	TRBV27	TRBJ2-7
TGTGCCAGCAGCTCACAGGGGGCTAGCAACATTCAGTACTTC	CASSSQGASNIQYF	-	TRBD1	TRBV5-4	TRBJ2-4
TGTGCCAGCAGCCAAGGAACCCCTGGAGCGGGAGTACTGTACGAGCAGTACTTC	CASSQGTPGAGVLYEQYF	once	TRBD2	TRBV4-2	TRBJ2-7
TGTGCCAGCAGCCCCGGGGGGGCACTCTACGAGCAGTACTTC	CASSPGGALYEQYF	-	TRBD2	TRBV9	TRBJ2-7
TGTGCCAGCAGCTTAGGTTACCGGGAGATCCCCTACGAGCAGTACTTC	CASSLGYREIPYEQYF	once	-	TRBV7-8	TRBJ2-7
TGCGCCAGCCCCAACCCCGTGACGGGAAGCTACGAGCAGTACTTC	CASPNPVTGSYEQYF	-	-	TRBV5-1	TRBJ2-7
TGTGCCAGCAGCCGACTCGGGACAGAGGAGGAAAAACTGTTTTTT	CASSRLGTEEEKLFF	-	TRBD1	TRBV9	TRBJ1-4
TGTGCCAGCAGCAAAGGTAGCGATGAGCAGTTCTTC	CASSKGSDEQFF	-	-	TRBV21-1	TRBJ2-1